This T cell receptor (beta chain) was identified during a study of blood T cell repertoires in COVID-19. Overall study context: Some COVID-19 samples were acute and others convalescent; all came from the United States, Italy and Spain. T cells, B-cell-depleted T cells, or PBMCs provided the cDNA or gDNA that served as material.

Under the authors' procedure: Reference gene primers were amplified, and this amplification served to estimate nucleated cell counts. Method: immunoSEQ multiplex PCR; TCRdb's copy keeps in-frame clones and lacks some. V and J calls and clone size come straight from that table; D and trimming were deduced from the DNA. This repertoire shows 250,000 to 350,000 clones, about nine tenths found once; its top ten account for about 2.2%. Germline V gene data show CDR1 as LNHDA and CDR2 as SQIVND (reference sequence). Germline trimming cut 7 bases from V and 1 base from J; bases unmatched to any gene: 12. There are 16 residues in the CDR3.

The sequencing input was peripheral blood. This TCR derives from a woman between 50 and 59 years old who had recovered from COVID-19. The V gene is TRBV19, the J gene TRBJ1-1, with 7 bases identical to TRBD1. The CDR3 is CASTTQGPGGNTEAFF. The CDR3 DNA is TGTGCCAGTACCACACAGGGGCCCGGGGGGAACACTGAAGCTTTCTTT.